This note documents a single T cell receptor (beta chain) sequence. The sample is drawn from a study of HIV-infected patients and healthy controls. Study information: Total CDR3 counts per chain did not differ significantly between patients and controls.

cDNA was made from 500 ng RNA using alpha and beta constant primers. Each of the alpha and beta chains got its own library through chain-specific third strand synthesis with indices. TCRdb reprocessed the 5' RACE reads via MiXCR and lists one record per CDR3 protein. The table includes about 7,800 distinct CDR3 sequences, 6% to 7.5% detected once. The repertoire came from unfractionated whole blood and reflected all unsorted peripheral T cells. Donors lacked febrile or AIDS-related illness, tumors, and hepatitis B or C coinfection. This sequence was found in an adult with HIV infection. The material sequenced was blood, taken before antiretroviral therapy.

Here the CDR3 reads CATRGLQGGTEAFF. In DNA form, the CDR3 reads TGTGCCACCCGAGGGCTGCAGGGAGGCACTGAAGCTTTCTTT. The J gene is TRBJ1-1, the V gene TRBV15, with D perhaps TRBD1 (5 bases). The CDR3 is made up of 14 amino acids. Trimming took 8 bases from V and 4 from J, leaving 17 bases between them. Germline CDR1 LNHNV, CDR2 YYDKDF (reference sequence).